This entry lists 9 T cell receptor beta chains sequenced from one sample in a study of response to subunit inactivated influenza vaccine. TCRdb fed the RT-PCR reads into MiXCR, producing one record per CDR3 protein. This sample yields 750,000 to 850,000 distinct CDR3 sequences, of which about 18% are seen a single time; 11% belongs to the top ten. The source material was PBMCs from blood, sampled more than 4 days after vaccination. These receptors were collected from a man in his fifties who received an inactivated influenza vaccine.

This clonotype was counted only a few times. J is TRBJ2-7 and V is TRBV13; 8 bases are a match to TRBD2. This CDR3 comprises 14 residues. Trimming took 5 bases from V and 2 from J; bases not matched to a gene: 5. The germline V gene encodes CDR1 PRHDT and CDR2 FYEKMQ (reference sequence). DNA for the CDR3: TGTGCCAGCAGCGCGACTAGCGACACCTACGAGCAGTACTTC. Protein: CASSATSDTYEQYF.

There are a few counts of this clonotype. The genes are TRBV6-2 or TRBV6-3 and TRBJ2-3; D is perhaps TRBD1 (6 bases). Per the germline V gene, CDR1 is MNHEY and CDR2 is SVGEGT. The CDR3 consists of 16 residues. V lost 2 bases and J lost 3, with 15 bases in between. The CDR3 reads CASSYRGLSGTDTQYF. In DNA form, the CDR3 reads TGTGCCAGCAGTTACAGGGGGTTAAGTGGTACAGATACGCAGTATTTT.

This chain links TRBV7-2 with TRBJ2-2; D not resolved. The germline CDR1 and CDR2 sequences are SGHTA and FQGNSA. Deletions cut 0 bases from V and 8 bases from J, with 13 bases between. This CDR3 has 15 amino acids. The CDR3 spells CASSLARATWGELFF. CDR3 in DNA: TGTGCCAGCAGCTTAGCGCGAGCAACTTGGGGGGAGCTGTTTTTT.

The chain joins TRBV3-1 to TRBJ2-5, with 7 bases fitting TRBD1. The germline gives CDR1 LGHDT, CDR2 YNNKEL (reference sequence). The CDR3 extends over 13 amino acids. The V gene end was trimmed by 5 bases and the J gene end by 1 base; junction bases not matched to a gene: 1. The CDR3 nucleotides read TGTGCCAGCAGCGACAGGGCCCAAGAGACCCAGTACTTC. It encodes CASSDRAQETQYF.

This chain joins TRBV6-1 and TRBJ1-2; TRBD1 aligns across 10 bases. This CDR3 has 14 residues. V dropped 7 bases and J dropped 8; count of bases not matched to a gene: 10. Germline values: CDR1 MNHNS, CDR2 SASEGT. In DNA, the CDR3 is TGTGCCAGCAAAAAAATAGGGACAGGGGAGGGCTACACCTTC. Its translation: CASKKIGTGEGYTF.

This clonotype was observed a handful of times. The rearrangement uses TRBV5-1 and TRBJ2-5, with TRBD2 identical over 8 bases. Trimming at V came to 1 base and at J to 3 bases, leaving 5 bases not matched to a gene. The CDR3 spans 15 residues. Per germline, CDR1 SGHRS and CDR2 YFSETQ. The CDR3: CASSLSGSLKETQYF. Here the CDR3 DNA reads TGCGCCAGCAGCTTGAGCGGGAGCCTGAAAGAGACCCAGTACTTC.

This clonotype occurred a few times. The chain has TRBV29-1 and TRBJ2-5, with D perhaps assigned TRBD1 or TRBD2 (5 bases each). Germline CDR1 and CDR2: SQVTM and ANQGSEA. The CDR3 covers 14 residues. The V gene lost 0 bases and the J gene lost 4 bases, with 12 bases spanning the gap. The CDR3 spells CSVEDWGTGETQYF. Written as DNA, the CDR3 is TGCAGCGTTGAAGATTGGGGGACGGGAGAGACCCAGTACTTC.

This clonotype has just a few counts. The chain couples TRBV5-5 to TRBJ2-7, with TRBD1 matching over 7 bases. V dropped 0 bases and J dropped 5; count of bases not matched to a gene: 2. The CDR3 contains 13 residues. Germline V gene sequence: CDR1 SGHKS, CDR2 YYEKEE (reference sequence). CDR3 loop: CASSLEGAHEQYF. The DNA of the CDR3 is TGTGCCAGCAGCTTGGAGGGGGCCCACGAGCAGTACTTC.

DNA of the CDR3: TGTGCCTGGAGTGTACCAGACAGGGCTTCCTACGAGCAGTACTTC. Residues: CAWSVPDRASYEQYF. V usage is TRBV30 and J usage is TRBJ2-7, with TRBD1 identical over 7 bases. The CDR3 totals 15 residues. V shed 0 bases, J shed 1 base, and the junction held 6 bases outside the gene matches. Per the germline V gene, CDR1 is GTSNPN and CDR2 is SVGIG (reference sequence).